The source of this T cell receptor beta chain is a study of cytomegalovirus exposure and HLA in healthy donors. About the research overall: Findings of an earlier analysis included some 120 million unique TCR beta sequences from around 180 million T cells. Approximately 85 million unique TCRs from HLA-typed donors made up an early data release.

Study-level points and caveats: Later on, an analysis found that several of the most significant clusters appeared to be linked to common viral pathogens, which included parvovirus B19.

Note on this clone: Its antigen is still unknown.

J gave up 9 bases and V 5 bases, and 5 bases lay outside the gene matches. The CDR3 sequence is 13 residues long. Germline loops: CDR1 MDHEN, CDR2 SYDVKM. Those who donated were healthy bone marrow donors. It was with 60 Vbeta and 13 Jbeta primers that the PCR ran. Assay used: immunoSEQ multiplex PCR; TCRdb lists only in-frame clones, some missing. The repertoire has about 190,000 clones, around three quarters of them found once; the top ten carry 1.5% to 2%. The receptor comes from a woman between 18 and 30 years old in good health and CMV-seronegative. V usage is TRBV28 and J usage is TRBJ1-5; 9 nucleotides line up with TRBD1. The source material was PBMCs. The CDR3 DNA sequence: TGTGCCAGCAGTGGGACAGGGTCATGGCCCCAGCATTTT. Translated: CASSGTGSWPQHF. Filled out from reference TRBV28 and TRBJ1-5, the complete variable domain reads DVKVTQSSRYLVKRTGEKVFLECVQDMDHENMFWYRQDPGLGLRLIYFSYDVKMKEKGDIPEGYSVSREKKERFSLILESASTNQTSMYLCASSGTGSWPQHFGDGTRLSIL.